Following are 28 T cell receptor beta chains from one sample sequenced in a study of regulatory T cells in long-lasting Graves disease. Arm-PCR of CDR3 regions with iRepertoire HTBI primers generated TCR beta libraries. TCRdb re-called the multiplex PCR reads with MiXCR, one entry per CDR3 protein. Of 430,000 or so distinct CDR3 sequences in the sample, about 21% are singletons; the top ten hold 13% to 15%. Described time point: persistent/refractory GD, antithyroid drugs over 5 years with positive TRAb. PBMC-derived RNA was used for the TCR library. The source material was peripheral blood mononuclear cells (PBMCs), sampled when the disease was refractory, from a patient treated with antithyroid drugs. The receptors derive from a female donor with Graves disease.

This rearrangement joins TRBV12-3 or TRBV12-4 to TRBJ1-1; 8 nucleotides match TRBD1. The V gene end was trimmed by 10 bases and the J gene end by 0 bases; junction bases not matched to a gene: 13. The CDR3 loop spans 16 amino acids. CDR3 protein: CATQQGEAEVNTEAFF. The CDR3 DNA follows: TGTGCCACGCAACAGGGGGAAGCGGAGGTGAACACTGAAGCTTTCTTT.

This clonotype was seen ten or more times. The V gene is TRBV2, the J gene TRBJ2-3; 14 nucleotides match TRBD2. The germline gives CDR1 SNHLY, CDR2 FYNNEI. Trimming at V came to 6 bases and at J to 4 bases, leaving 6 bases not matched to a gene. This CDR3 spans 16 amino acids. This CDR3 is CASREGLAGVADTQYF. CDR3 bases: TGTGCCAGCAGGGAGGGACTAGCGGGAGTTGCAGATACGCAGTATTTT.

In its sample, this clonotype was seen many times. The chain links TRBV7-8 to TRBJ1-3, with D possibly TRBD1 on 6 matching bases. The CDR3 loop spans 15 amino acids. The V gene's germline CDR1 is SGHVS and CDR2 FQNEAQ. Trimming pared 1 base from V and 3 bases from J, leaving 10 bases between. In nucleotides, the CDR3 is TGTGCCAGCAGCTTAGGGACAGTCCTTGGAAACACCATATATTTT. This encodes CASSLGTVLGNTIYF. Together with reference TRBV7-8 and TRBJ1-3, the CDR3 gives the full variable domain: GAGVSQSPRYKVAKRGQDVALRCDPISGHVSLFWYQQALGQGPEFLTYFQNEAQLDKSGLPSDRFFAERPEGSVSTLKIQRTQQEDSAVYLCASSLGTVLGNTIYFGEGSWLTVV.

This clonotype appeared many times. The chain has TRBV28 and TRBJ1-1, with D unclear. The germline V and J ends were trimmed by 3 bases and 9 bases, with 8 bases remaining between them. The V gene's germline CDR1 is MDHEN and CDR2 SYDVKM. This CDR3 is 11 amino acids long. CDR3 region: CASSFKGQAFF. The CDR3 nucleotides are TGTGCCAGCAGTTTCAAGGGCCAAGCTTTCTTT. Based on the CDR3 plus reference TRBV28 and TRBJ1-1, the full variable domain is DVKVTQSSRYLVKRTGEKVFLECVQDMDHENMFWYRQDPGLGLRLIYFSYDVKMKEKGDIPEGYSVSREKKERFSLILESASTNQTSMYLCASSFKGQAFFGQGTRLTVV.

In DNA, the CDR3 is TGTGCCAGCAGTTTCGGCGGGAGCCAAAGCACAGATACGCAGTATTTT. Translating gives CASSFGGSQSTDTQYF. V is TRBV28 and J is TRBJ2-3, with 7 nucleotides matching TRBD2. The CDR3 totals 16 residues. J gave up 0 bases and V 3 bases, and 6 bases lay outside the gene matches. CDR1 and CDR2 from the germline V gene are MDHEN and SYDVKM.

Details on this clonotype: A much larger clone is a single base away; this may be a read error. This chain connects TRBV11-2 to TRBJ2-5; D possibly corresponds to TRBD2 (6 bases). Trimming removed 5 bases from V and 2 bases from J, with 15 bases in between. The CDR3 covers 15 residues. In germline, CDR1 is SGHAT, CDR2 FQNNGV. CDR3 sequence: CASSAGRDGQETQYF. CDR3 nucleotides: TGTGCCAGCAGCGCGGGACGGGATGGACAAGAGACCCAGTACTTC.

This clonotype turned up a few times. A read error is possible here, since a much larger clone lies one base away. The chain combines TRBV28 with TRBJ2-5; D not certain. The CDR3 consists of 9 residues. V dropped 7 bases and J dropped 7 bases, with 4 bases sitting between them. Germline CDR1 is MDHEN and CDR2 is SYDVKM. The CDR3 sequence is CASTRTQYF. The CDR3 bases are TGTGCCAGCACAAGGACCCAGTACTTC.

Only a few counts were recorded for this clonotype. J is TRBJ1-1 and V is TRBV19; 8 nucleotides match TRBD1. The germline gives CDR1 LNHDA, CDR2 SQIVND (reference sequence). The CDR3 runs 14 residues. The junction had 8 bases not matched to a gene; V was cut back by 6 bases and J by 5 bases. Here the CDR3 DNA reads TGTGCCAGTAGGAATCGGACAGGGAAGACTGAAGCTTTCTTT. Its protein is CASRNRTGKTEAFF.

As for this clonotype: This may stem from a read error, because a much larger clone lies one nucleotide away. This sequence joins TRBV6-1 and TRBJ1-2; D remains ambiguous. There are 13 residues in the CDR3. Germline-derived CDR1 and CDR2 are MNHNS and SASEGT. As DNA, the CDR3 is TGTACCAGCAGCTCGTCCCCCTTCAATGGCTACACCTTC. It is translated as CTSSSSPFNGYTF.

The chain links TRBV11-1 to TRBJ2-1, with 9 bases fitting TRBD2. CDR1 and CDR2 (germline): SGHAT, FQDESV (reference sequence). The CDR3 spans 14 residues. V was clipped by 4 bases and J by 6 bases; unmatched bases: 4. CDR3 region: CASSSRGRANEQFF. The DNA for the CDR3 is TGTGCCAGCAGCTCGCGCGGGAGGGCCAATGAGCAGTTCTTC.

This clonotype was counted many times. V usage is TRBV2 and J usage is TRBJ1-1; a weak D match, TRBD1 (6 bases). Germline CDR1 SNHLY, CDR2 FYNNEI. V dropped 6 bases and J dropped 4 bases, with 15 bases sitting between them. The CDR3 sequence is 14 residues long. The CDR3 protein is CASRVGGASTEAFF. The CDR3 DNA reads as TGTGCCAGCAGGGTAGGGGGGGCGAGCACTGAAGCTTTCTTT.

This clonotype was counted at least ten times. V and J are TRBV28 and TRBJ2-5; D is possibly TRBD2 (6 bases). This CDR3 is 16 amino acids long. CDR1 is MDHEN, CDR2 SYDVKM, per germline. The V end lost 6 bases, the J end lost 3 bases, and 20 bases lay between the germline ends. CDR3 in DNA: TGTGCCAGCAGCCCACCCCCAAGGCGCGGGAAAGAGACCCAGTACTTC. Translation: CASSPPPRRGKETQYF.

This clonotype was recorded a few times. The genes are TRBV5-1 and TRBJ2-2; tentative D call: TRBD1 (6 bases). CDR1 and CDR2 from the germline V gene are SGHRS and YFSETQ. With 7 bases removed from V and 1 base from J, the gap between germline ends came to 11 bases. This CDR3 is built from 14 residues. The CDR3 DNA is TGCGCCAGCTTCAGACAGGAGAACACCGGGGAGCTGTTTTTT. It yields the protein CASFRQENTGELFF.

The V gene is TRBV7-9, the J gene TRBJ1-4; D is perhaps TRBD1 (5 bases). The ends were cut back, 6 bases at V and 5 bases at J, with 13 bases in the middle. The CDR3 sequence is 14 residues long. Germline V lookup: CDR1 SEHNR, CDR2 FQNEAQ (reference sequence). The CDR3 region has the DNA TGTGCCAGCAGTACCGGACAATGGAATGAAAAACTGTTTTTT. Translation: CASSTGQWNEKLFF.

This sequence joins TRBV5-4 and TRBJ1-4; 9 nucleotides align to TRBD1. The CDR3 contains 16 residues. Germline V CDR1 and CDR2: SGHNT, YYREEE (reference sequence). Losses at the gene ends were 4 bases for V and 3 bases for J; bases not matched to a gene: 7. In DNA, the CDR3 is TGTGCCAGCAGCCCGACAGGGGGTCGGCCTAATGAAAAACTGTTTTTT. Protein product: CASSPTGGRPNEKLFF.

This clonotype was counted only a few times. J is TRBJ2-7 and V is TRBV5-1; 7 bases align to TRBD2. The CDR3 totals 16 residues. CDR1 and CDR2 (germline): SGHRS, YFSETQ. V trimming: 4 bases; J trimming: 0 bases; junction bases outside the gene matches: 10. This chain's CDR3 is CASSPNQGGSSYEQYF. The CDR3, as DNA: TGCGCCAGCAGCCCTAATCAGGGCGGGAGCTCCTACGAGCAGTACTTC.

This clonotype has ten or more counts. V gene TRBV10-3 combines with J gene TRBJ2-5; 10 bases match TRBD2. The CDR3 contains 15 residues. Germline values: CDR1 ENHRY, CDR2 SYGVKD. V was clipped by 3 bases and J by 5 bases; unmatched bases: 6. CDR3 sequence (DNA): TGTGCCATCAGTGACGGGCTAGCGGGAGTGGAGACCCAGTACTTC. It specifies CAISDGLAGVETQYF.

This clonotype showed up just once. CDR3 loop: CSARGGREVSGEQYF. The CDR3 nucleotides read TGCAGTGCTAGAGGGGGTCGGGAGGTATCGGGCGAGCAGTACTTC. J is TRBJ2-7 and V is TRBV20-1; TRBD2 matches at 7 bases. The CDR3 totals 15 residues. The germline V gene has CDR1 DFQATT and CDR2 SNEGSKA (reference sequence). The J segment lost 6 bases and the V segment lost 1 base, leaving 12 bases of the junction unmatched.

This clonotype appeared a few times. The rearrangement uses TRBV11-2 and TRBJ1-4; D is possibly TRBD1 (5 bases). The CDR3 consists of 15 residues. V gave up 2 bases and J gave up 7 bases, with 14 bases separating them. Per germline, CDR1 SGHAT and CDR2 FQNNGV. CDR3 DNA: TGTGCCAGCAGCTTATCGGACAAGGGTAGTGAAAAACTGTTTTTT. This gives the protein CASSLSDKGSEKLFF.

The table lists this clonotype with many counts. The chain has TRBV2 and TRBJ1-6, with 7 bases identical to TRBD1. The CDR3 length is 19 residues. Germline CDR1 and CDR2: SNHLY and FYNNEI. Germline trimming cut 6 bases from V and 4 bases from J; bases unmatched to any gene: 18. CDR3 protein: CASSPGTANPESYNSPLHF. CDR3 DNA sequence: TGTGCCAGCAGCCCCGGGACAGCGAACCCCGAATCATATAATTCACCCCTCCACTTT.

DNA of the CDR3: TGTGCCATCAGTGAGCTCAGGGTAGAAGGCTCCTACGAGCAGTACTTC. This gives the protein CAISELRVEGSYEQYF. This sequence joins TRBV10-3 and TRBJ2-7; D is perhaps TRBD1 (5 bases). In germline, CDR1 is ENHRY, CDR2 SYGVKD. Deletions cut 2 bases from V and 0 bases from J, with 14 bases between. The CDR3 contains 16 residues.

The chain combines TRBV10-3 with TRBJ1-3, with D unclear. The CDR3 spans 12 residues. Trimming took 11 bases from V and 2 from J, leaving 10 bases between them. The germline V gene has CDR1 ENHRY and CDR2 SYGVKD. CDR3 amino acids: CALQDPGNTIYF. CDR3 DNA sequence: TGTGCCCTTCAGGATCCTGGAAACACCATATATTTT.

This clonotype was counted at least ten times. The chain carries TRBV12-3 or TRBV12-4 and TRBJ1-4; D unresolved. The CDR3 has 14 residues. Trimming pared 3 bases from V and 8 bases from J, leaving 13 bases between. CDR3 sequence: CASSFASLGEKLFF. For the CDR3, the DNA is TGTGCCAGCAGTTTCGCGTCGCTGGGGGAAAAACTGTTTTTT.

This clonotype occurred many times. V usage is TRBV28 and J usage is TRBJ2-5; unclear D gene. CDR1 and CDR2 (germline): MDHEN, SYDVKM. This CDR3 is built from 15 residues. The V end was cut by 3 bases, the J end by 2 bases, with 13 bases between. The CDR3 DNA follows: TGTGCCAGCAGTTTTGGACGAGAAGCTCAAGAGACCCAGTACTTC. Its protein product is CASSFGREAQETQYF.

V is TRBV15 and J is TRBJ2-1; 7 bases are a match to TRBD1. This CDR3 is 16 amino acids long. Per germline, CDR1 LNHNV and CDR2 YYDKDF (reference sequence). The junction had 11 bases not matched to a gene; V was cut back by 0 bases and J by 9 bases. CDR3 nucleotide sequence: TGTGCCACCAGCAGAGACCTTACGACAGGGACGATTGAGCAGTTCTTC. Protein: CATSRDLTTGTIEQFF.

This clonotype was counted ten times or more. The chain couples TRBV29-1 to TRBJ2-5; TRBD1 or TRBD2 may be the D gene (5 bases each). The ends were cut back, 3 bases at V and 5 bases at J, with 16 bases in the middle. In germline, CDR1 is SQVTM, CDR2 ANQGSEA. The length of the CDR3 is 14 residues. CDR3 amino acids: CSVDRGGAGETQYF. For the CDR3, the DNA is TGCAGCGTTGATCGGGGCGGAGCCGGGGAGACCCAGTACTTC.

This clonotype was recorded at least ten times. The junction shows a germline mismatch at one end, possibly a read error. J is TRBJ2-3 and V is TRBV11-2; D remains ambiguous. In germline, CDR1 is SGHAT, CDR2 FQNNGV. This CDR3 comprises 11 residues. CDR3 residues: CASSLGDTQYF. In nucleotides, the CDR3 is TGTGCCAGCAGTTTAGGAGATACGCAGTATTTT.

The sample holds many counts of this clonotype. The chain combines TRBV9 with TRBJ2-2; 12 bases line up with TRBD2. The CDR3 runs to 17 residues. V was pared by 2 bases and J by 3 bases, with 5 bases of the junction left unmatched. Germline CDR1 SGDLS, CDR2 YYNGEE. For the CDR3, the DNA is TGTGCCAGCAGCGTTAGGACTAGCGGGATACACACCGGGGAGCTGTTTTTT. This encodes CASSVRTSGIHTGELFF.